The 12 T cell receptor beta chains listed next were all sequenced from one sample in a study of blood T cell repertoires in COVID-19. Libraries were prepared by immunoSEQ multiplex PCR; TCRdb keeps only in-frame clonotypes and omits some of them. The sample comprises more than 250,000 clones, around 88% of which are singletons, and over 2% rests with the top ten. Sequencing was carried out using peripheral blood. These receptors all come from a woman in her thirties who had recovered from COVID-19.

This clone has ten or more counts. The CDR3 DNA reads TGTGCCATCAGTGAGTCGGGGGGGTCCTACAATGAGCAGTTCTTC. Translated: CAISESGGSYNEQFF. The chain uses TRBV10-3 and TRBJ2-1; 7 bases are a match to TRBD2. The CDR3 covers 15 residues. V shed 0 bases, J shed 1 base, and the junction held 0 bases outside the gene matches. Looked up from germline, CDR1 is ENHRY and CDR2 is SYGVKD.

This sequence joins TRBV10-1 and TRBJ2-3, with 12 bases matching TRBD2. The CDR3 consists of 16 residues. Unmatched junction bases numbered 4, after V lost 4 bases and J lost 2 bases. Germline V gene lookup returns CDR1 WNHNN and CDR2 SYGVQD (reference sequence). CDR3 nucleotides: TGCGCCAGCAGTGGACTAGCGGGGGATATCACAGATACGCAGTATTTT. Translation: CASSGLAGDITDTQYF.

About this clone itself: One end of the junction varies from germline; a read error may be responsible. The V call is TRBV15, the J call TRBJ2-5; a weak D match, TRBD1 (7 bases). Germline V CDR1 and CDR2: LNHNV, YYDKDF (reference sequence). CDR3 size: 15 residues. Here the CDR3 reads CTTSREGRQGGTQYF. For the CDR3, the DNA is TGTACCACCAGCAGAGAGGGACGTCAGGGGGGGACCCAGTACTTC. The whole variable domain, filled in from reference TRBV15 and TRBJ2-5, reads DAMVIQNPRYQVTQFGKPVTLSCSQTLNHNVMYWYQQKSSQAPKLLFHYYDKDFNNEADTPDNFQSRRPNTSFCFLDIRSPGLGDTAMYLCTTSREGRQGGTQYFGPGTRLLVL.

The gene calls are TRBV6-5 and TRBJ2-7; no definite D call. V gave up 3 bases and J gave up 4 bases, with 13 bases separating them. The germline gives CDR1 MNHEY, CDR2 SVGAGI. CDR3 length: 14 amino acids. CDR3 residues: CASSYDSARYEQYF. In DNA form, the CDR3 reads TGTGCCAGCAGTTATGACTCCGCCCGTTACGAGCAGTACTTC.

This sequence joins TRBV2 and TRBJ1-1; unclear D gene. Germline CDR1 is SNHLY and CDR2 is FYNNEI. This CDR3 comprises 12 residues. Trimming removed 6 bases at V and 4 bases at J, with 9 bases between. The CDR3, as DNA: TGTGCCAGCAGCGCCGAGGGCACTGAAGCTTTCTTT. Its translation: CASSAEGTEAFF.

This rearrangement joins TRBV7-2 to TRBJ2-2; 7 bases fit TRBD2. This CDR3 contains 19 residues. Germline-derived CDR1 and CDR2 are SGHTA and FQGNSA. J was trimmed by 0 bases and V by 5 bases; bases with no gene match: 15. CDR3 region: CASSPPRTGGPANTGELFF. In nucleotides, the CDR3 is TGTGCCAGCAGCCCCCCACGGACGGGAGGACCGGCGAACACCGGGGAGCTGTTTTTT.

V gene TRBV6-6 combines with J gene TRBJ2-2; D is possibly TRBD2 (6 bases). V lost 4 bases to trimming and J lost 0 bases, with 12 bases between them. This CDR3 spans 16 amino acids. Germline lookup yields CDR1 MNHNY and CDR2 SVGAGI (reference sequence). The chain's CDR3 is CASSLGRGANTGELFF. The CDR3 nucleotides are TGTGCCAGCAGTTTAGGGCGGGGTGCGAACACCGGGGAGCTGTTTTTT.

In DNA, the CDR3 is TGCAGCGTTGAAAGGCAGGGGGTGGGTGAGACCCAGTACTTC. Translated, it gives CSVERQGVGETQYF. J is TRBJ2-5 and V is TRBV29-1; the match to TRBD1 covers 7 bases. Germline assignment: CDR1 SQVTM and CDR2 ANQGSEA. CDR3 length: 14 amino acids. The J segment lost 5 bases and the V segment lost 2 bases, leaving 8 bases of the junction unmatched.

This clone was observed once. This chain uses TRBV3-1 (or the pseudogene TRBV3-2) with TRBJ2-3; a possible D gene is TRBD2 (6 bases). CDR1 is LGHDT, CDR2 YNNKEL, per germline (reference sequence). The V end lost 1 base, the J end lost 1 base, and 6 bases lay between the germline ends. The CDR3 consists of 14 residues. The CDR3 loop is CASSQGGGTDTQYF. CDR3 bases: TGTGCCAGCAGCCAAGGGGGGGGCACAGATACGCAGTATTTT.

The chain employs TRBV9 and TRBJ2-1; TRBD2 matches 7 bases. V lost 3 bases and J lost 13; bases outside the gene matches: 4. The CDR3 totals 11 residues. CDR1 SGDLS and CDR2 YYNGEE come from the germline V gene. CDR3 sequence: CASSASGVQFF. CDR3 nucleotide sequence: TGTGCCAGCAGCGCTAGCGGAGTTCAGTTCTTC. Full variable domain (remainder filled in from reference TRBV9 and TRBJ2-1): DSGVTQTPKHLITATGQRVTLRCSPRSGDLSVYWYQQSLDQGLQFLIQYYNGEERAKGNILERFSAQQFPDLHSELNLSSLELGDSALYFCASSASGVQFFGPGTRLTVL.

The chain couples TRBV6-4 to TRBJ1-5; TRBD1 matches at 7 bases. This CDR3 has 15 residues. Unmatched junction bases numbered 7, after V lost 3 bases and J lost 5 bases. Germline-derived CDR1 and CDR2 are MRHNA and SNTAGT. The CDR3 sequence: CASSEGGGGDQPQHF. DNA of the CDR3: TGTGCCAGCAGTGAAGGAGGAGGGGGCGATCAGCCCCAGCATTTT.

In its sample, this clone was seen a few times. The chain employs TRBV19 and TRBJ1-5; the D gene is possibly TRBD1 (5 bases). From germline, CDR1 is LNHDA and CDR2 SQIVND (reference sequence). V was shortened by 8 bases and J by 5 bases, with 13 bases between the two germline ends. This CDR3 region has 13 residues. CDR3 protein: CASARGVDQPQHF. In nucleotides, the CDR3 is TGTGCCAGTGCTCGGGGGGTGGATCAGCCCCAGCATTTT.